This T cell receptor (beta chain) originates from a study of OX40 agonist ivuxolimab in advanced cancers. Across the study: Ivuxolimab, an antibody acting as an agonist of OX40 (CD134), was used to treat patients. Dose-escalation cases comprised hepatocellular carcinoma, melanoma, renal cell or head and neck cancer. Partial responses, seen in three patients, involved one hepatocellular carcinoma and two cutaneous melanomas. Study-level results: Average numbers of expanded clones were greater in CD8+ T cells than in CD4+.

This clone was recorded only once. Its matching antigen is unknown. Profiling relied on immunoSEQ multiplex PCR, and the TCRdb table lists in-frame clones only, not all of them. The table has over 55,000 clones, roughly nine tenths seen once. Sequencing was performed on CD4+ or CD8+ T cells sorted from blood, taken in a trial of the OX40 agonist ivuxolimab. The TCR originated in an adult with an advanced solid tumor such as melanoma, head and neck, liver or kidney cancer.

In DNA, the CDR3 is TGTGCCAGCAGCTCCCTTCTAGGGCGAGGGGCCAAAAACATTCAGTACTTC. Its protein product is CASSSLLGRGAKNIQYF. The J gene is TRBJ2-4, the V gene TRBV11-2, with D maybe TRBD2 (5 bases). Germline assignment: CDR1 SGHAT and CDR2 FQNNGV. The CDR3 extends over 17 amino acids. V lost 4 bases to trimming and J lost 1 base, with 17 bases between them.